This TCR beta chain was sequenced for a study of blood T cell repertoires in COVID-19. Study-level information: PBMCs, B-cell-depleted T cells, or T cells were the source of the cDNA or gDNA that made up the material.

V lost 5 bases to trimming and J lost 8 bases; unmatched junction nucleotides: 8. CDR3 length equals 13 residues. Authors' data handling: By means of reference gene primer amplification, nucleated cell counts were estimated. Using immunoSEQ multiplex PCR, the repertoire was profiled, and TCRdb retains in-frame clones only, with some absent. That table gives V, J and clone size, and the DNA gave D and trimming. This sample carries over 250,000 clones, 83% of them seen once, and the ten largest clones take over 9%. The TCR comes from a woman aged 50 to 60 who had recovered from COVID-19. The sample consisted of peripheral blood. The V gene is TRBV12-3 or TRBV12-4, the J gene TRBJ1-2, with TRBD1 identical over 7 bases. In DNA, the CDR3 is TGTGCCAGCAGTATACAACAGGGGAACGGCTACACCTTC. Its protein is CASSIQQGNGYTF.